This TCR beta chain appears in the sequencing data of a study of vaccination and CD4 T cells after COVID-19. Study background: Convalescent individuals numbered four females and six males, two being Hispanic. At a median approximately 70 days (range 14 to 241) after dose two, post-vaccine samples were obtained. Overlapping spike peptides served as the stimulus for the cells. These peptides came from SARS-CoV-2 and from the common cold coronaviruses HCoV-NL63, HCoV-OC43 and HCoV-229E.

Of note for this clonotype: Its antigen is unidentified.

The treatment here: roughly 11-day PBMC culture with coronavirus spike peptide pools or control peptides (ViraFEST assay). V lost 0 bases, J lost 3 bases, and 15 bases lay in between. Looked up from germline, CDR1 is DFQATT and CDR2 is SNEGSKA (reference sequence). This CDR3 is 16 amino acids long. Cultured CD4+ T cells had their DNA profiled by the Oncomine TCR Beta short-read assay. Genomic DNA was taken out of cultured CD4+ T cells by extraction. MiXCR was run by TCRdb on the PCR reads, yielding one entry per CDR3 protein. Found here are roughly 19,000 distinct CDR3 sequences, 53% of them singletons; the top ten hold 7.2%.

This material consisted of CD4+ T cells from blood, cultured in vitro, taken before SARS-CoV-2 vaccination. The sequence derives from a human donor who had recovered from COVID-19. This chain joins TRBV20-1 and TRBJ1-5; unclear D gene. The CDR3 region is CSARDGGVAPNQPQHF. The CDR3 coding sequence is TGCAGTGCTAGAGATGGTGGAGTGGCACCCAATCAGCCCCAGCATTTT.